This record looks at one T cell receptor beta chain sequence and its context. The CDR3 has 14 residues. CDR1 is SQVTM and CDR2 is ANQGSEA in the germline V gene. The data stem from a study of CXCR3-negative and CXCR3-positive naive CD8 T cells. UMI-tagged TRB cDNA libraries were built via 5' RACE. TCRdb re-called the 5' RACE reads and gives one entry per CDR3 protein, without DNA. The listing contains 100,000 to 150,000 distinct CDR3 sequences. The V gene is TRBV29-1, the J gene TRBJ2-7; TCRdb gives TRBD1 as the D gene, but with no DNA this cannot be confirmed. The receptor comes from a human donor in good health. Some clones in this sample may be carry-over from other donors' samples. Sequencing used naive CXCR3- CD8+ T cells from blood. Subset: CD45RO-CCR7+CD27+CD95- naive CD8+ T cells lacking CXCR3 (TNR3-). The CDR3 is CSVDRQGAGREQYF.